The rows below give T cell receptor beta chains drawn from one sample of a study of blood T cell repertoires in COVID-19. Using immunoSEQ multiplex PCR, the repertoire was profiled, and TCRdb retains in-frame clones only, with some absent. The sample has fewer than 350,000 clones, 85% seen once; the top ten hold roughly 2.6%. Sample: PBMCs or T cells enriched from blood (not recorded which). These receptors came from a woman aged 45 to 65 who had recovered from COVID-19. CDR3s leave out the opening cysteine and the closing phenylalanine or tryptophan. The order of the fields is CDR3 protein, J gene, V gene, clone size. The listing skips clone size in some rows; elsewhere it reads once, few, many or a size class.

ASSISWANVLT	TRBJ2-6	TRBV19	.
ASSRSTGGAQPQH	TRBJ1-5	TRBV5-5	.
ASSLLHPQGWRNEQF	TRBJ2-1	TRBV5-1	.
ATSRDSDRRPAGYT	TRBJ1-2	TRBV15	.
AWGLTGEYSNQPQH	TRBJ1-5	TRBV30	.
ASSPRGNQPQH	TRBJ1-5	TRBV18	.
ASSDRDRESDEQF	TRBJ2-1	TRBV5-1	once
ASSGRADEKLF	TRBJ1-4	TRBV5-1	once
ASEARDSPPLLLH	TRBJ1-6	TRBV12-5	.
ASSQDPIGGGYTGELF	TRBJ2-2	TRBV4-2	.
ASSLTIYEETQY	TRBJ2-5	TRBV7-7	.
ASSFSRQVQETQY	TRBJ2-5	TRBV5-8	.
ACSRLNTEAF	TRBJ1-1	TRBV30	.
ASSKGQNYGYT	TRBJ1-2	TRBV12-3/TRBV12-4	once
AWSRGSSGNTIY	TRBJ1-3	TRBV30	.
ATAGQTYEQY	TRBJ2-7	TRBV10-3	.
ASSISLAQGYT	TRBJ1-2	TRBV7-9	.
ATSRDLQGSTEAF	TRBJ1-1	TRBV15	once
ASIDRGQSDTQY	TRBJ2-3	TRBV5-4	.
ASSEGGTDANYGYT	TRBJ1-2	TRBV6-1	.
AISITGTGQETQY	TRBJ2-5	TRBV10-3	.
ASSPARTGIYEQY	TRBJ2-7	TRBV28	.
ASSSGQGVRTEAF	TRBJ1-1	TRBV27	.
ASSQWQNYGYT	TRBJ1-2	TRBV3-1/TRBV3-2	.
ASSLRTVRNTEAF	TRBJ1-1	TRBV28	once
ASSLVTGKGYT	TRBJ1-2	TRBV7-2	.
ASTLGQGRPQH	TRBJ1-5	TRBV6-5	.
ASSLAGFVDEQY	TRBJ2-7	TRBV11-2	.
ASSYRPGRNEKLF	TRBJ1-4	TRBV6-5	.
ASSSVVKTIY	TRBJ1-3	TRBV12-3/TRBV12-4	.
ASSPSGPSTDTQY	TRBJ2-3	TRBV7-3	.
ASSPDFRSYNEQF	TRBJ2-1	TRBV21-1	.
ASSLQAGARTDTQY	TRBJ2-3	TRBV5-1	.
SVDRGPIGEAF	TRBJ1-1	TRBV29-1	.
ASKGGAGGYEQY	TRBJ2-7	TRBV6-5	.
ASSSPGQNVYGYT	TRBJ1-2	TRBV6-5	.
ASSRRLEGHGYT	TRBJ1-2	TRBV4-3	few
ASSLVARVNTEAF	TRBJ1-1	TRBV11-2	once
ASSATREDTQY	TRBJ2-3	TRBV7-2	.
AGRQGPNYGYT	TRBJ1-2	TRBV30	.
ASSLDNRGYGYT	TRBJ1-2	TRBV7-8	.
ASGRRSSQH	TRBJ1-5	TRBV28	.
AISTGTGSTDTQY	TRBJ2-3	TRBV10-3	.
ASSPVARNRDLVNEQF	TRBJ2-1	TRBV18	.
ASSYLAYETQY	TRBJ2-5	TRBV7-9	.
ASSLRGRGATYEQY	TRBJ2-7	TRBV3-1/TRBV3-2	.
ASSAPRQPQH	TRBJ1-5	TRBV27	once
ATSSGRDRGRF	TRBJ2-1	TRBV15	.
ASSIGSAGIYEQY	TRBJ2-7	TRBV19	.
ASSLTWRAGSYEQY	TRBJ2-7	TRBV5-6	.
ASSPTDREFRSPLH	TRBJ1-6	TRBV7-9	.
ASSLSGLNSPLH	TRBJ1-6	TRBV28	.
ASSEAWDRAYEQY	TRBJ2-7	TRBV2	.
ASMETSGRTRVWGNEQF	TRBJ2-1	TRBV19	.
ASSEQGRVSYEQY	TRBJ2-7	TRBV6-1	.
ASSDGDSPYEQY	TRBJ2-7	TRBV25-1	.
ASSSPGYTEAF	TRBJ1-1	TRBV5-1	.
ATSDFLAGGGTDTQY	TRBJ2-3	TRBV24-1	.
ASSVGTNTEAF	TRBJ1-1	TRBV9	.
ASSQVRVDGELF	TRBJ2-2	TRBV3-1/TRBV3-2	.